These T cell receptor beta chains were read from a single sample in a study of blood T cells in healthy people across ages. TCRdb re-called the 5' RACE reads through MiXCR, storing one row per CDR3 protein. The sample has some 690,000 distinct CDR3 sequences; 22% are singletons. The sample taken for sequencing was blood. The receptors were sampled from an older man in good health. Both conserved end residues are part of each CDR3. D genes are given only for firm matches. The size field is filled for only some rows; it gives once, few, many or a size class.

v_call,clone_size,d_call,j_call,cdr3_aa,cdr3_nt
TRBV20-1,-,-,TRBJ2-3,CSAPPFRLGTDTQYF,TGCAGTGCCCCCCCGTTCAGGCTAGGCACAGATACGCAGTATTTT
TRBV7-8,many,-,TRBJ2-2,CASTPLRSTGELFF,TGTGCCAGCACCCCTCTTCGGTCGACCGGGGAGCTGTTTTTT
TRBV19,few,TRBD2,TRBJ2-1,CASSIGTRLANEQFF,TGTGCCAGTAGTATAGGGACTAGATTAGCCAATGAGCAATTCTTC
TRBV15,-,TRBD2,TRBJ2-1,CATSRDYTRLAGVNEQFF,TGTGCCACCAGCAGAGATTACACCAGGCTAGCGGGAGTTAATGAGCAGTTCTTC
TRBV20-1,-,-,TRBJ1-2,CSASSDYYGYTF,TGCAGTGCTAGTTCGGATTACTATGGCTACACCTTC
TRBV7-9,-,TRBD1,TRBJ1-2,CASSPGTGDYGYTF,TGTGCCAGCAGCCCCGGGACAGGGGACTATGGCTACACCTTC
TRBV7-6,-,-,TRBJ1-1,CASSFPGFGAEAFF,TGTGCCAGCAGCTTCCCAGGGTTCGGCGCTGAAGCTTTCTTT
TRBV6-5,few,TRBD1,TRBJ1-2,CASSEQGNGYTF,TGTGCCAGCAGTGAACAGGGGAATGGCTACACCTTC
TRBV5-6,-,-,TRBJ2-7,CASSFDSPTYEQYF,TGTGCCAGCAGCTTCGACTCCCCTACCTACGAGCAGTACTTC
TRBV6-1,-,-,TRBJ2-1,CASERSGQNFNEQFF,TGTGCCAGCGAACGCTCAGGGCAGAACTTTAATGAGCAGTTCTTC
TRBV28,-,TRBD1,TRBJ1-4,CASSSRGQGLTNEKLFF,TGTGCCAGCAGTTCGAGGGGACAGGGGTTGACTAATGAAAAACTGTTTTTT
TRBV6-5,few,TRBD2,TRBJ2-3,CASSYESSGRTDTQYF,TGTGCCAGCAGCTACGAGAGTAGCGGGAGAACAGATACGCAGTATTTT
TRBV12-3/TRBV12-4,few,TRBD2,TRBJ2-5,CASSWGLAGAQETQYF,TGTGCCAGCAGTTGGGGACTAGCGGGAGCCCAAGAGACCCAGTACTTC
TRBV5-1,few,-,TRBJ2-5,CASSPPGVRETQYF,TGCGCCAGCAGCCCCCCAGGGGTCCGAGAGACCCAGTACTTC
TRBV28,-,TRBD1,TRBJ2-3,CASSWAPGQGFTDTQYF,TGTGCCAGCAGCTGGGCCCCAGGACAGGGATTCACAGATACGCAGTATTTT
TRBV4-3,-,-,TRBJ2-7,CASSQDRVYEQYF,TGCGCCAGCAGCCAAGATAGGGTCTACGAGCAGTACTTC
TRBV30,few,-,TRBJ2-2,CAWSVSRAGELF,TGTGCCTGGAGTGTCTCCAGGGCCGGGGAGCTGTTT
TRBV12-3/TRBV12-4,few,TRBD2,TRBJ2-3,CASSLEGLGLLTDTQYF,TGTGCCAGCAGTCTTGAGGGATTGGGACTATTGACAGATACGCAGTATTTT
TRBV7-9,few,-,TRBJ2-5,CASSLVQLQETQYF,TGTGCCAGCAGCTTAGTACAGCTCCAAGAGACCCAGTACTTC
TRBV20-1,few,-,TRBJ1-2,CSARAVLGTLYGYTF,TGCAGTGCTAGAGCGGTGTTGGGGACTCTCTATGGCTACACCTTC
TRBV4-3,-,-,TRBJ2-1,CASSQLLLSSYNEQFF,TGCGCCAGCAGCCAACTACTACTAAGCTCCTACAATGAGCAGTTCTTC
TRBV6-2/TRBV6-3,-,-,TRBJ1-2,CASSYSTESNYGYTF,TGTGCCAGCAGTTACTCGACAGAATCTAACTATGGCTACACCTTC
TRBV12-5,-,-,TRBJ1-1,CASGFGGSTEAFF,TGTGCTAGTGGTTTTGGGGGTTCAACTGAAGCTTTCTTT
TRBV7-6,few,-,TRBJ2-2,CASSLYSKNTGELFF,TGTGCCAGCAGCCTCTACAGCAAGAACACCGGGGAGCTGTTTTTT
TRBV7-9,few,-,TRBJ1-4,CASSADNLNEKLFF,TGTGCCAGCAGCGCGGACAATCTTAATGAAAAACTGTTTTTT
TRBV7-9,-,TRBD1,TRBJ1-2,CASRTTGIYGYTF,TGTGCCAGCAGAACGACAGGGATCTATGGCTACACCTTC
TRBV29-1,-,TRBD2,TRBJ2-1,CSVVGLAGQSSYNEQFF,TGCAGCGTTGTAGGGCTAGCGGGACAAAGCTCCTACAATGAGCAGTTCTTC
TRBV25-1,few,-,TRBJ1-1,CASSEYRGSKTEAFF,TGTGCCAGCAGTGAATATAGGGGGTCTAAGACTGAAGCTTTCTTT
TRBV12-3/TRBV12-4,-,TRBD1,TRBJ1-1,CASSLGRGLRNTEAFF,TGTGCCAGCAGTTTAGGTAGGGGGCTGAGGAACACTGAAGCTTTCTTT
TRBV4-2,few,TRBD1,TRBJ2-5,CASSQDKVRGSGETQYF,TGTGCCAGCAGCCAAGATAAGGTCAGGGGGTCCGGGGAGACCCAGTACTTC
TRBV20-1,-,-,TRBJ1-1,CSASLHQVRSVPEAFF,TGCAGTGCTAGTCTGCACCAGGTGCGGAGTGTCCCTGAAGCTTTCTTT
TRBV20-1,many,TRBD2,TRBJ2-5,CSADLAGIQETQYF,TGCAGTGCCGACCTAGCGGGGATACAAGAGACCCAGTACTTC
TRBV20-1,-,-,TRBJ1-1,CSASEGVDAEAFF,TGCAGTGCTAGTGAGGGGGTGGACGCGGAAGCTTTCTTT
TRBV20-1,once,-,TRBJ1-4,CSASLGGSPNEKLFF,TGCAGTGCTAGCCTAGGCGGTTCACCGAATGAAAAACTGTTTTTT
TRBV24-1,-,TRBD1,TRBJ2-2,CATSGQGYTGELFF,TGTGCCACCAGTGGACAGGGTTACACCGGGGAGCTGTTTTTT
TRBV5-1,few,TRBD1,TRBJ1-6,CASSPGQGRSPLHF,TGCGCCAGCAGCCCGGGACAGGGGCGATCACCCCTCCACTTT
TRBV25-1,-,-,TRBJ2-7,CASSGTEPTAPSSYEQYF,TGTGCCAGCAGTGGAACCGAACCCACCGCACCGAGCTCCTACGAGCAGTACTTC
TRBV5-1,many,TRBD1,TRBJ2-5,CASSLVGTGKETQYF,TGCGCCAGCAGCTTGGTCGGGACAGGGAAAGAGACCCAGTACTTC
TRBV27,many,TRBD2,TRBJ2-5,CASSYGGARETQYF,TGTGCCAGCAGCTACGGGGGGGCCAGAGAGACCCAGTACTTC
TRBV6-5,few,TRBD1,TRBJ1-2,CASSPARGRLYGYTF,TGTGCCAGCAGCCCTGCGAGGGGGCGGCTCTATGGCTACACCTTC
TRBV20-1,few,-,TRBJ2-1,CSASRRYNEQFF,TGCAGTGCTAGTCGCAGGTACAATGAGCAGTTCTTC
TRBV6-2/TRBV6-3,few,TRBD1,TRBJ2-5,CASSSTGTGMSQYF,TGTGCCAGCAGTTCCACCGGGACAGGGATGTCCCAGTACTTC
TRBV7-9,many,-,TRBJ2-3,CASSLVGSTDTQYF,TGTGCCAGCAGTTTAGTGGGGTCCACAGATACGCAGTATTTT
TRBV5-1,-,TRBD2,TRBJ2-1,CASSTQTSGSPTEQFF,TGCGCCAGCAGCACTCAGACTAGCGGGAGTCCCACTGAGCAGTTCTTC
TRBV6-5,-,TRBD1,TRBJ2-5,CASSYHETGGYGQYF,TGTGCCAGCAGTTACCATGAGACAGGGGGCTACGGGCAGTACTTC
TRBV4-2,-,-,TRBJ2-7,CASSQAVTTYEQYF,TGTGCCAGCAGCCAAGCGGTCACCACCTACGAGCAGTACTTC
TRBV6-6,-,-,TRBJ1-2,CASSYRTDLNHGYTF,TGTGCCAGCAGTTACAGGACAGACTTAAATCATGGCTACACCTTC
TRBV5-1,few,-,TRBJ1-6,CASSFEPNNSPLHF,TGCGCCAGCAGCTTTGAACCGAATAATTCACCCCTCCACTTT
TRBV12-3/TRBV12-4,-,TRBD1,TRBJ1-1,CASTLNPATGANTEAFF,TGTGCCAGCACCCTTAACCCAGCGACAGGGGCGAACACTGAAGCTTTCTTT